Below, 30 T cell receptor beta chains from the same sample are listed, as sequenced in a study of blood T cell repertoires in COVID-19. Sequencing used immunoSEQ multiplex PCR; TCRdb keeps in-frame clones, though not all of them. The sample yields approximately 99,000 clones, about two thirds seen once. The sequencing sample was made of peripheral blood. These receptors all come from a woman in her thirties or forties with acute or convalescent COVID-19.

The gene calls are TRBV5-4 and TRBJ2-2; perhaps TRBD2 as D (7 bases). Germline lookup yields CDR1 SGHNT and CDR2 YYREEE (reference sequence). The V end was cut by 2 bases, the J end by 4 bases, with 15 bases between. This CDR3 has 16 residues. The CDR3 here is CASSFGRGGSTGELFF. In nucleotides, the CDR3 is TGTGCCAGCAGCTTTGGGAGGGGGGGTTCCACCGGGGAGCTGTTTTTT.

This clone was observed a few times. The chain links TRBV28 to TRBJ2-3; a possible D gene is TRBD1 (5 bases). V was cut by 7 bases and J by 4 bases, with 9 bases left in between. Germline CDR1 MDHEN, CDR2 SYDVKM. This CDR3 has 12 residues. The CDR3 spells CASKKGSDTQYF. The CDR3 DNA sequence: TGTGCCAGCAAGAAGGGGTCAGATACGCAGTATTTT. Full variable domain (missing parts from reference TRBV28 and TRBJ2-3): DVKVTQSSRYLVKRTGEKVFLECVQDMDHENMFWYRQDPGLGLRLIYFSYDVKMKEKGDIPEGYSVSREKKERFSLILESASTNQTSMYLCASKKGSDTQYFGPGTRLTVL.

CDR3 residues: CASSLDGSGNTIYF. The CDR3 DNA is TGCGCCAGCAGCTTGGACGGCTCTGGAAACACCATATATTTT. The rearrangement uses TRBV5-1 and TRBJ1-3, with unresolved D. The CDR3 contains 14 residues. V was trimmed by 0 bases and J by 0 bases, leaving 4 bases between them. Looked up from germline, CDR1 is SGHRS and CDR2 is YFSETQ.

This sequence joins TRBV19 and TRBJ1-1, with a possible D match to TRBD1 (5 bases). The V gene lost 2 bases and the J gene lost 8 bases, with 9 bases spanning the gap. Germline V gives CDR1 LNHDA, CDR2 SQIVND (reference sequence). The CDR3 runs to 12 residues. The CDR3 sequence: CASSIRGTEAFF. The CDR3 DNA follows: TGTGCCAGTAGTATAAGGGGCACCGAAGCTTTCTTT.

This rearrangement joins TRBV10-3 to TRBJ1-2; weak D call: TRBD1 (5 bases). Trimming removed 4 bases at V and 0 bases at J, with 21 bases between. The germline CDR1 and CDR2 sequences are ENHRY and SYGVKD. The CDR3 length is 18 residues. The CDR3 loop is CAISGPPDGRTSNYGYTF. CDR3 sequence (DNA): TGTGCCATCAGTGGACCCCCGGACGGCAGGACATCTAACTATGGCTACACCTTC.

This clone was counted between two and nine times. The chain's CDR3 is CASSQRGRDSPLHF. The CDR3, as DNA: TGTGCCAGCAGCCAAAGAGGGCGAGACTCACCCCTCCACTTT. V usage is TRBV3-1 (or the pseudogene TRBV3-2) and J usage is TRBJ1-6; D is uncertain. The CDR3 is made up of 14 amino acids. The germline V and J ends were trimmed by 2 bases and 10 bases, with 12 bases remaining between them. CDR1 is LGHDT, CDR2 YNNKEL, per germline (reference sequence).

This chain's CDR3 is CASSLAWSRDRDEQYF. For the CDR3, the DNA is TGCGCCAGCAGCTTGGCATGGTCCCGGGACAGGGACGAGCAGTACTTC. The chain couples TRBV5-1 to TRBJ2-7; TRBD1 agrees at 9 bases. V lost 0 bases and J lost 5; bases outside the gene matches: 9. The CDR3 is 16 residues long. Germline-derived CDR1 and CDR2 are SGHRS and YFSETQ.

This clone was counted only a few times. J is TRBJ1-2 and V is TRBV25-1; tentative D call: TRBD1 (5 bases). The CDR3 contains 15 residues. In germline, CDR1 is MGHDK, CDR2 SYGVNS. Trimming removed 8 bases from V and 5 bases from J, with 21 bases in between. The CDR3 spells CASQENLGRGYGYTF. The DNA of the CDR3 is TGTGCCAGCCAAGAAAATCTGGGGCGAGGTTATGGCTACACCTTC.

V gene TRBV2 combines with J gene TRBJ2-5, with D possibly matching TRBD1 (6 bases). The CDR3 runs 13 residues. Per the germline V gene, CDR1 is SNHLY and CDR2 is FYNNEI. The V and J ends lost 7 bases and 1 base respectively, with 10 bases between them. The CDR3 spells CASTVRGQETQYF. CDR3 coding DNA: TGTGCCAGCACGGTCAGGGGCCAAGAGACCCAGTACTTC.

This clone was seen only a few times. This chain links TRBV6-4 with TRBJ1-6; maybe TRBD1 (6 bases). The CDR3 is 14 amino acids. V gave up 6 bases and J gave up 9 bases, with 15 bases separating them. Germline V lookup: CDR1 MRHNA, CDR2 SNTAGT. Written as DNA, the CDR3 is TGTGCCAGCAGGGCAGGGGATCCCACTTCACCCCTCCACTTT. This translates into CASRAGDPTSPLHF.

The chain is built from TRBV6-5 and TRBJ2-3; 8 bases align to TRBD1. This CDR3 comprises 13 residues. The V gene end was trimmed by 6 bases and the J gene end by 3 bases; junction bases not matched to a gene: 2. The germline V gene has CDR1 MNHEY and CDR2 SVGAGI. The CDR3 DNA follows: TGTGCCAGCAGCGACAGGGGAACAGATACGCAGTATTTT. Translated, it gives CASSDRGTDTQYF.

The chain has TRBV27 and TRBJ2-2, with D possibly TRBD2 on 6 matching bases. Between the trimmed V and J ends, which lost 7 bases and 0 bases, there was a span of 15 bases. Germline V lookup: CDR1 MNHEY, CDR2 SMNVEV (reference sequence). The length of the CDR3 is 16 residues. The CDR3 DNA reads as TGTGCCAGCACAATGGGCGGGATCGCGAACACCGGGGAGCTGTTTTTT. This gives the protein CASTMGGIANTGELFF.

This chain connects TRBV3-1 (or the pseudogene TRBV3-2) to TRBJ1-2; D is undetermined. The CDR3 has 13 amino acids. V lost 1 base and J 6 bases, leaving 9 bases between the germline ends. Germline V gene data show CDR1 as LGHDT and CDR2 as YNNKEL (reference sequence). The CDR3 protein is CASSQGPSNGYTF. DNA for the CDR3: TGTGCCAGCAGCCAAGGGCCCTCGAATGGCTACACCTTC.

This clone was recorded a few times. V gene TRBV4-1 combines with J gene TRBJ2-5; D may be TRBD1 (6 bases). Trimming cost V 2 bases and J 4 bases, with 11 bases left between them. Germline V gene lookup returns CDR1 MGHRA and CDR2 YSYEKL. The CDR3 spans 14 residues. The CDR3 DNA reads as TGCGCCAGCAGCCAACTTGGACAGAGAGAGACCCAGTACTTC. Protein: CASSQLGQRETQYF.

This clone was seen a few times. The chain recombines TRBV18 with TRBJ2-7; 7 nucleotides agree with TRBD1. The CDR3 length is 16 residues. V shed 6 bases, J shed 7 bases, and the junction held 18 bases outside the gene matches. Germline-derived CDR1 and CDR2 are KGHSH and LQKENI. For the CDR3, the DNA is TGTGCCAGCTCCCCCCCAACCGGGACAGCAGGGTTGGAGCAGTACTTC. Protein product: CASSPPTGTAGLEQYF.

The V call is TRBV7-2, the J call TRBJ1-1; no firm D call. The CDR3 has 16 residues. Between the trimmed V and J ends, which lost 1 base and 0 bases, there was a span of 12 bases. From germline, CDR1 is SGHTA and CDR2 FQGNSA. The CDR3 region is CASSLDGRLLNTEAFF. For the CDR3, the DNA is TGTGCCAGCAGCTTAGATGGCAGACTTTTGAACACTGAAGCTTTCTTT.

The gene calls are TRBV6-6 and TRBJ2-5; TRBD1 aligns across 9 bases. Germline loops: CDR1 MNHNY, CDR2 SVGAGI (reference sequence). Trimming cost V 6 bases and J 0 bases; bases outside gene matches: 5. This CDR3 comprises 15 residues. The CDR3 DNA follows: TGTGCCAGCAGACTAGACAGGGGGGACCAAGAGACCCAGTACTTC. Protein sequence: CASRLDRGDQETQYF.

The CDR3 region has the DNA TGTGCTAGTGGCTCCGGGACAGGGAAGACAGATACGCAGTATTTT. It codes for CASGSGTGKTDTQYF. The chain recombines TRBV12-5 with TRBJ2-3; 9 bases map to TRBD1. The CDR3 extends over 15 amino acids. V shed 6 bases, J shed 3 bases, and the junction held 7 bases outside the gene matches. CDR1 LGHNT and CDR2 FRNRAP come from the germline V gene.

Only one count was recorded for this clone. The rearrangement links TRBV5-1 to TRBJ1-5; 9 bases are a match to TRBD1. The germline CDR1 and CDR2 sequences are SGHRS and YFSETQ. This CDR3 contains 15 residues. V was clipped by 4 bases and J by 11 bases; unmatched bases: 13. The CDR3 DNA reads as TGCGCCAGCAGCCTGACCGGGGACAGGGTCGCAGCCCAGCATTTT. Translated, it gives CASSLTGDRVAAQHF.

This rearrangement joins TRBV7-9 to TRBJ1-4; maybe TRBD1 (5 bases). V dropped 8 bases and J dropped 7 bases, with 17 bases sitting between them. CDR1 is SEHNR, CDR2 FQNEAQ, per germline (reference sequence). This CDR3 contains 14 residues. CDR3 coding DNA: TGTGCCAGCGCAATCGGGGGAGGGATTGAAAAACTGTTTTTT. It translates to CASAIGGGIEKLFF.

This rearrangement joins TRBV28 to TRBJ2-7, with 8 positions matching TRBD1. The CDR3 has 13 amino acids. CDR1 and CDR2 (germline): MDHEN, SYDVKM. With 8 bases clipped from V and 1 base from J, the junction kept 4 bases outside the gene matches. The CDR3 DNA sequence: TGTGCCAGCTTGGGACAGGATTCCTACGAGCAGTACTTC. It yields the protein CASLGQDSYEQYF.

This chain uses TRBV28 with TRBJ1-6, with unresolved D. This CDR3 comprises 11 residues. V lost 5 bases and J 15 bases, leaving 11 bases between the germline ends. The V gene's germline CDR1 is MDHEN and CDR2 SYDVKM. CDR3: CASSPQRLLHF. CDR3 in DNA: TGTGCCAGCAGTCCCCAGAGACTCCTCCACTTT.

The CDR3 reads CASSLQEGVTEAFF. The CDR3, as DNA: TGCGCCAGCAGCTTGCAAGAGGGGGTTACTGAAGCTTTCTTT. The chain is built from TRBV5-1 and TRBJ1-1; possible D gene TRBD1, 6 bases. Germline CDR1 reads SGHRS; CDR2 reads YFSETQ. V lost 1 base and J lost 5, with 12 bases in between. The CDR3 loop spans 14 amino acids.

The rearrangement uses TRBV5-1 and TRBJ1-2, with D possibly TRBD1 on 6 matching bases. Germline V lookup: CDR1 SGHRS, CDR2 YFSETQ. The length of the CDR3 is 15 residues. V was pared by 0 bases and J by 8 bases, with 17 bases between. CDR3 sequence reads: CASSLDGQFLLGYTF. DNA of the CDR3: TGCGCCAGCAGCTTGGACGGACAGTTCCTGTTAGGCTACACCTTC.

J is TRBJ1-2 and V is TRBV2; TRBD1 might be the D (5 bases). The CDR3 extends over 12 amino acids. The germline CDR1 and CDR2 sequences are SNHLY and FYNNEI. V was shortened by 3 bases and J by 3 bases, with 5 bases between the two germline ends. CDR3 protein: CASSETDYGYTF. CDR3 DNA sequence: TGTGCCAGCAGTGAGACAGACTATGGCTACACCTTC.

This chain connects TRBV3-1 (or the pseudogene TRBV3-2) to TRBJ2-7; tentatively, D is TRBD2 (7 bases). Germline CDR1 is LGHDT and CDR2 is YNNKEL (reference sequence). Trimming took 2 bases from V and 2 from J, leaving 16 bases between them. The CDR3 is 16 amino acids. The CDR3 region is CASSQKGVGRAYEQYF. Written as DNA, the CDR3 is TGTGCCAGCAGCCAAAAGGGGGTGGGGAGGGCCTACGAGCAGTACTTC.

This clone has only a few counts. The CDR3 nucleotides read TGTGCCAGCAGCGTCCAGGGACAGTCTAGATATGGCTACACCTTC. Translation: CASSVQGQSRYGYTF. This sequence joins TRBV9 and TRBJ1-2, with 7 bases matching TRBD1. Germline assignment: CDR1 SGDLS and CDR2 YYNGEE. The CDR3 is 15 amino acids. Losses at the gene ends were 2 bases for V and 5 bases for J; bases not matched to a gene: 9.

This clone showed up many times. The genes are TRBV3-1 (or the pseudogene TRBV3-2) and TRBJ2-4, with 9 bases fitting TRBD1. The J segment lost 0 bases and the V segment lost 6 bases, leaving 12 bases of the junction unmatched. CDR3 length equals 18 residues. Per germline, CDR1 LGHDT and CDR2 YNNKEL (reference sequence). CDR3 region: CASSPGGQGRGAKNIQYF. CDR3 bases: TGTGCCAGCAGTCCGGGGGGACAGGGAAGGGGAGCCAAAAACATTCAGTACTTC.

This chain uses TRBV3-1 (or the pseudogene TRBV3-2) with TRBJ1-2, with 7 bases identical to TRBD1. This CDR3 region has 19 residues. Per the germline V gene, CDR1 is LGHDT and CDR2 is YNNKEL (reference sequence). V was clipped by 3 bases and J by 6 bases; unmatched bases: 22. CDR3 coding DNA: TGTGCCAGCAGCCAGGAAACCCGAAGGGGGCCAGGGGGGATGGATGGCTACACCTTC. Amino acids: CASSQETRRGPGGMDGYTF.

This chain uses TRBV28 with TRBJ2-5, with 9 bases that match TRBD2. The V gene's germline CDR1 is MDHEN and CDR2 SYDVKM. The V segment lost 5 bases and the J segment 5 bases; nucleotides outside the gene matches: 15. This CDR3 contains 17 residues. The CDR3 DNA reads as TGTGCCAGCAGTATCTATCCAGGTGCTAGCGGGGCTGAGACCCAGTACTTC. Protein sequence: CASSIYPGASGAETQYF.